These 6 T cell receptor beta chains were sequenced from one sample in a study of blood T cell repertoires in COVID-19. The method was immunoSEQ multiplex PCR; TCRdb's version includes in-frame clones alone and lacks a portion of them. Of roughly 40,000 clones listed, around three quarters are singletons. The sequencing sample was made of peripheral blood. The receptors stem from a woman of 80 years or more with acute or convalescent COVID-19.

The chain has TRBV6-5 and TRBJ1-2; D is possibly TRBD1 (5 bases). Germline V gene lookup returns CDR1 MNHEY and CDR2 SVGAGI. The V and J ends lost 5 bases and 5 bases respectively, with 18 bases between them. The CDR3 spans 15 residues. The CDR3 bases are TGTGCCAGCAGTCCTTACAGGAGCGGGCTATATGGCTACACCTTC. Amino acids: CASSPYRSGLYGYTF.

There are a few counts of this clone. This rearrangement joins TRBV27 to TRBJ1-2, with D possibly being TRBD1 (6 bases). The CDR3 spans 15 residues. Germline V CDR1 and CDR2: MNHEY, SMNVEV (reference sequence). Trimming shortened V by 5 bases and J by 1 base, and 14 bases separated the two germline ends. As DNA, the CDR3 is TGTGCCAGCAGTCCTGGGGGCAGGGATAACTATGGCTACACCTTC. It yields the protein CASSPGGRDNYGYTF.

The rearrangement joins TRBV5-1 to TRBJ2-3; D may be TRBD2 (6 bases). V shed 4 bases and J shed 3 bases, with 12 bases lying between them. CDR3 length equals 14 residues. Germline CDR1 is SGHRS and CDR2 is YFSETQ. The CDR3 DNA reads TGCGCCAGCAGCAGGGTAGGAGGGACAGATACGCAGTATTTT. This translates into CASSRVGGTDTQYF.

The chain combines TRBV28 with TRBJ2-1, with a possible D match to TRBD2 (6 bases). CDR1 MDHEN and CDR2 SYDVKM come from the germline V gene. The CDR3 extends over 13 amino acids. Trimming took 6 bases from V and 7 from J, leaving 13 bases between them. Written as DNA, the CDR3 is TGTGCCAGCAGGGGGGGAACGACTAATGAGCAGTTCTTC. Translating gives CASRGGTTNEQFF.

This chain joins TRBV5-5 and TRBJ1-5; 9 nucleotides line up with TRBD1. J was trimmed by 4 bases and V by 5 bases; bases with no gene match: 4. Per germline, CDR1 SGHKS and CDR2 YYEKEE (reference sequence). The CDR3 covers 14 residues. DNA of the CDR3: TGTGCCAGCAGTCAGGGGACAGGGAATCAGCCCCAGCATTTT. Translating it yields CASSQGTGNQPQHF.

This rearrangement joins TRBV7-2 to TRBJ1-4; 7 bases align to TRBD1. The J segment lost 4 bases and the V segment lost 1 base, leaving 3 bases of the junction unmatched. This CDR3 contains 15 residues. Germline CDR1 SGHTA, CDR2 FQGNSA. CDR3 region: CASSLGDSRNEKLFF. The CDR3 bases are TGTGCCAGCAGCTTAGGGGACAGCCGTAATGAAAAACTGTTTTTT.